This T cell receptor beta chain is drawn from a study of blood T cell repertoires in COVID-19. The V end was cut by 5 bases, the J end by 4 bases, with 11 bases between. CDR1 SNHLY and CDR2 FYNNEI come from the germline V gene. The CDR3 is 13 residues long. Some clones are missing from TCRdb's copy, which holds only in-frame ones; the method was immunoSEQ multiplex PCR. The sample lists 250,000 to 300,000 clones, about 90% seen once, with over 3.5% in the top ten. The TCR originated in a middle-aged woman with acute or convalescent COVID-19. Sequences were obtained from peripheral blood. The chain recombines TRBV2 with TRBJ1-1, with D tentatively TRBD1 (5 bases). This CDR3 reads CASSTPGGTEAFF. The DNA of the CDR3 is TGTGCCAGCAGTACCCCGGGGGGCACTGAAGCTTTCTTT.